Listed here is a single T cell receptor (beta chain). Its antigen remains unknown. Clones were read by immunoSEQ multiplex PCR, and TCRdb kept only the in-frame ones, dropping some. The table records 20,000 to 25,000 clones, around 95% of them present only once. Blood CD4+ CD25-low CD127-high conventional T cells supplied the genomic DNA template. The source of the sample is a study of regulatory and conventional T cells in RAG deficiency. Overall study findings and caveats: In Omenn syndrome, sorted "Tregs" may be peripherally activated cells. Treg unique TCR beta sequences were about 110-fold fewer in Omenn syndrome and CID/AS patients than controls. Shannon entropy was markedly lower and Simpson indices higher in RAG-deficient patients than control T-cell subsets.

The sample also formed part of further work on regulatory T cells. That paper adds: The primer mix had 52 TRBV and 13 TRBJ primers. Regulatory T cells showed the strongest V-J pair restriction and V/J gene skewing among patient repertoires.

The sequenced sample consisted of CD25- CD4+ T cells sorted from blood. The source is a human donor in good health.

For the CDR3, the DNA is TGTGCCAGCAGCCCGGGACTAGCGGGGGCGGAAAATGAGCAGTTCTTC. It encodes CASSPGLAGAENEQFF. This chain links TRBV14 with TRBJ2-1; 14 nucleotides line up with TRBD2. Germline V lookup: CDR1 SGHDN, CDR2 FVKESK. The CDR3 sequence is 16 residues long. Trimming cost V 4 bases and J 7 bases; bases outside gene matches: 6. The complete variable domain, with remaining parts taken from reference TRBV14 and TRBJ2-1, reads EAGVTQFPSHSVIEKGQTVTLRCDPISGHDNLYWYRRVMGKEIKFLLHFVKESKQDESGMPNNRFLAERTGGTYSTLKVQPAELEDSGVYFCASSPGLAGAENEQFFGPGTRLTVL.